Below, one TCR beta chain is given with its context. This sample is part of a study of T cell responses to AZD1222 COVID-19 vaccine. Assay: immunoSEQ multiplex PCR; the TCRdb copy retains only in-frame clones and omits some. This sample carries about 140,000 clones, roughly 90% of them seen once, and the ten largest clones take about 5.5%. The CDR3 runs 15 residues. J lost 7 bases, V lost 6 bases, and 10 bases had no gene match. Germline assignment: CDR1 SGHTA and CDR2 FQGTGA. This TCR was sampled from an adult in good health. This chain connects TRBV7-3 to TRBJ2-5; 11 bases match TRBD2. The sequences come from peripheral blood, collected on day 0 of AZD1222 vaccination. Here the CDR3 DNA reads TGTGCCAGCAGTTCCGGGACTAGCGGTATCGCGACCCAGTACTTC. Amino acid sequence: CASSSGTSGIATQYF.